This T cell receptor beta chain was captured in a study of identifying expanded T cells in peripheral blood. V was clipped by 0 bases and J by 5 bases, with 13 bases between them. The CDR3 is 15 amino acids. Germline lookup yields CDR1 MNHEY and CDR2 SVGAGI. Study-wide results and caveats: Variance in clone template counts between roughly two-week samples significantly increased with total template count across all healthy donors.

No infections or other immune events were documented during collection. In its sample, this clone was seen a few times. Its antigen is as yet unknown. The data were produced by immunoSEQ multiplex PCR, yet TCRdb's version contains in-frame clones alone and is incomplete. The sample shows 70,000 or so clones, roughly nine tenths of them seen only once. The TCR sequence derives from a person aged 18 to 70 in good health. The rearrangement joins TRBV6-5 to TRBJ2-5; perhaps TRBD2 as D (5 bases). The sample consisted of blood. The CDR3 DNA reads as TGTGCCAGCAGTTACTCCTATCTAGCTCGGGAGACCCAGTACTTC. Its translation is CASSYSYLARETQYF.